The 26 T cell receptor beta chains reported below all come from one sample, sequenced in a study of cytomegalovirus exposure and HLA in healthy donors. The PCR was carried out with 60 Vbeta primers and 13 Jbeta primers. Repertoires were generated with immunoSEQ multiplex PCR, while TCRdb's copy carries only in-frame clones and drops some. The sample lists about 190,000 clones; more than 75% were seen once. The sample was PBMCs. Receptors originate from a woman between 45 and 60 years old in good health and CMV-seropositive.

V is TRBV9 and J is TRBJ2-3; 11 positions agree with TRBD2. The CDR3 consists of 17 residues. The germline CDR1 and CDR2 sequences are SGDLS and YYNGEE. Trimming took 2 bases from V and 6 from J; bases not matched to a gene: 11. CDR3 coding DNA: TGTGCCAGCAGCGTGGGTCGTAGCGGGGGGGCCTTGGATACGCAGTATTTT. Its translation: CASSVGRSGGALDTQYF.

The gene calls are TRBV6-5 and TRBJ1-3; 7 bases are a match to TRBD1. The CDR3 has 14 residues. V shed 4 bases, J shed 4 bases, and the junction held 4 bases outside the gene matches. Germline V gene sequence: CDR1 MNHEY, CDR2 SVGAGI. The CDR3 nucleotides are TGTGCCAGCAGTTTAGACAGGGTCGGAAACACCATATATTTT. Residues: CASSLDRVGNTIYF.

This clone occurred a few times. J is TRBJ1-6 and V is TRBV7-9; 9 nucleotides agree with TRBD1. J was trimmed by 6 bases and V by 5 bases; bases with no gene match: 5. This CDR3 has 15 residues. Looked up from germline, CDR1 is SEHNR and CDR2 is FQNEAQ (reference sequence). CDR3 DNA sequence: TGTGCCAGCAGCCCACAGGGGGCCATTAATTCACCCCTCCACTTT. It specifies CASSPQGAINSPLHF.

The chain is built from TRBV27 and TRBJ1-2; 9 bases fit TRBD1. V shed 6 bases, J shed 6 bases, and the junction held 8 bases outside the gene matches. Germline assignment: CDR1 MNHEY and CDR2 SMNVEV (reference sequence). This CDR3 comprises 14 residues. The CDR3 sequence: CASSHWDRENGYTF. The CDR3 nucleotides read TGTGCCAGCAGCCACTGGGACAGGGAGAATGGCTACACCTTC.

This chain joins TRBV6-5 and TRBJ2-1; 11 bases fit TRBD2. This CDR3 region has 16 residues. Germline V CDR1 and CDR2: MNHEY, SVGAGI. J gave up 7 bases and V 2 bases, and 7 bases lay outside the gene matches. DNA of the CDR3: TGTGCCAGCAGTTACGGTAGCGGGGGGGCATGGAATGAGCAGTTCTTC. Translating it yields CASSYGSGGAWNEQFF.

A word on this clone: A junction end diverges from the germline sequence, so it may reflect a read error. This chain joins TRBV5-6 and TRBJ1-4; D might be TRBD1 (5 bases). The CDR3 extends over 15 amino acids. The germline V gene encodes CDR1 SGHDT and CDR2 YYEEEE. CDR3 sequence (DNA): TGTGCCAGCAGCTTGGTAGGGCAGGGTCTTGAAGAACTGTTTTTT. Its protein is CASSLVGQGLEELFF. The full variable domain, with the rest looked up from reference TRBV5-6 and TRBJ1-4, is DAGVTQSPTHLIKTRGQQVTLRCSPKSGHDTVSWYQQALGQGPQFIFQYYEEEERQRGNFPDRFSGHQFPNYSSELNVNALLLGDSALYLCASSLVGQGLEELFFGSGTQLSVL.

The rearrangement joins TRBV6-5 to TRBJ2-2; perhaps TRBD1 as D (6 bases). This CDR3 is 13 amino acids long. Trimming removed 6 bases from V and 5 bases from J, with 10 bases in between. Germline values: CDR1 MNHEY, CDR2 SVGAGI. The CDR3 sequence is CASRLGATGELFF. CDR3 nucleotides: TGTGCCAGCAGGTTGGGGGCGACCGGGGAGCTGTTTTTT.

The rearrangement uses TRBV5-8 and TRBJ2-7; the match to TRBD2 covers 7 bases. V was pared by 0 bases and J by 5 bases, with 8 bases of the junction left unmatched. The germline V gene encodes CDR1 SGHTS and CDR2 YDEGEE. CDR3 length equals 15 residues. The CDR3 sequence is CASSLALAVSHEQYF. The CDR3 bases are TGTGCCAGCAGCTTGGCCCTAGCGGTGAGTCACGAGCAGTACTTC.

This clone is a singleton in its sample. The chain is built from TRBV9 and TRBJ1-1; D possibly corresponds to TRBD1 (6 bases). The CDR3 totals 15 residues. Germline CDR1 reads SGDLS; CDR2 reads YYNGEE. Trimming removed 1 base at V and 4 bases at J, with 14 bases between. CDR3 in DNA: TGTGCCAGCAGCGTATCGGGGGGGGCGGCCACTGAAGCTTTCTTT. Encoded protein: CASSVSGGAATEAFF.

The chain joins TRBV7-9 to TRBJ1-1; maybe TRBD1 (5 bases). Per the germline V gene, CDR1 is SEHNR and CDR2 is FQNEAQ (reference sequence). The CDR3 runs 15 residues. V lost 4 bases to trimming and J lost 8 bases, with 20 bases between them. CDR3 sequence reads: CASSWGVWGEGEAFF. The CDR3 DNA follows: TGTGCCAGCAGCTGGGGGGTATGGGGAGAGGGGGAAGCTTTCTTT.

The J gene is TRBJ2-2, the V gene TRBV7-2; no clear D gene. V lost 8 bases and J lost 6, with 13 bases in between. CDR3 length equals 13 residues. Looked up from germline, CDR1 is SGHTA and CDR2 is FQGNSA. In DNA, the CDR3 is TGTGCCAGCGGCTCACAATACGCCGGGGAGCTGTTTTTT. Protein: CASGSQYAGELFF. Based on the CDR3 plus reference TRBV7-2 and TRBJ2-2, the full variable domain is GAGVSQSPSNKVTEKGKDVELRCDPISGHTALYWYRQSLGQGLEFLIYFQGNSAPDKSGLPSDRFSAERTGGSVSTLTIQRTQQEDSAVYLCASGSQYAGELFFGEGSRLTVL.

J is TRBJ2-1 and V is TRBV7-2; 12 bases line up with TRBD2. The length of the CDR3 is 17 residues. The junction had 9 bases not matched to a gene; V was cut back by 5 bases and J by 4 bases. Germline V gene data show CDR1 as SGHTA and CDR2 as FQGNSA. CDR3 amino acids: CASSQRTGLAGYNEQFF. CDR3 nucleotide sequence: TGTGCCAGCAGCCAAAGAACGGGACTAGCGGGTTACAATGAGCAGTTCTTC.

Comment on this clone: The junction departs from the called germline gene at one end, perhaps through a read error. The CDR3 loop reads CASSLAPGGDYSVF. CDR3 in DNA: TGCGCCAGCAGCTTGGCCCCCGGGGGGGACTACTCTGTCTTC. The chain couples TRBV5-1 to TRBJ2-1; TRBD2 matches 8 bases. Germline CDR1 and CDR2: SGHRS and YFSETQ. The CDR3 extends over 14 amino acids.

This clone was found once. The V and J genes are TRBV5-1 and TRBJ1-1; TRBD1 agrees at 11 bases. The V gene end was trimmed by 0 bases and the J gene end by 8 bases; junction bases not matched to a gene: 6. CDR1 is SGHRS, CDR2 YFSETQ, per germline. The CDR3 length is 15 residues. CDR3 nucleotide sequence: TGCGCCAGCAGCTTGGGGGGGACAGGGGGGAGAGAAGCTTTCTTT. It encodes CASSLGGTGGREAFF.

The chain is built from TRBV6-1 and TRBJ2-7; no definite D call. Germline values: CDR1 MNHNS, CDR2 SASEGT. The CDR3 is 13 amino acids. V gave up 3 bases and J gave up 9 bases, with 15 bases separating them. CDR3 residues: CASSDSFGTAQYF. Written as DNA, the CDR3 is TGTGCCAGCAGTGATTCCTTCGGAACAGCGCAGTACTTC.

The chain recombines TRBV10-3 with TRBJ2-1; the match to TRBD1 covers 7 bases. Per germline, CDR1 ENHRY and CDR2 SYGVKD. CDR3 length equals 14 residues. V dropped 6 bases and J dropped 4; count of bases not matched to a gene: 6. The CDR3 sequence: CAIRGETGYNEQFF. The CDR3 coding sequence is TGTGCCATCAGGGGGGAGACAGGGTACAATGAGCAGTTCTTC.

The V gene is TRBV2, the J gene TRBJ2-1; possible D gene TRBD2, 5 bases. The V and J ends lost 10 bases and 0 bases respectively, with 13 bases between them. In germline, CDR1 is SNHLY, CDR2 FYNNEI. There are 14 residues in the CDR3. CDR3 amino acids: CATTPGSSYNEQFF. Written as DNA, the CDR3 is TGTGCCACAACTCCGGGATCCTCCTACAATGAGCAGTTCTTC.

This chain joins TRBV29-1 and TRBJ1-3; D ambiguous. The CDR3 length is 13 residues. Germline CDR1 and CDR2: SQVTM and ANQGSEA. The V end was cut by 3 bases, the J end by 2 bases, with 8 bases between. In nucleotides, the CDR3 is TGCAGCGTTGAGGGAGTTACTGGAAACACCATATATTTT. It specifies CSVEGVTGNTIYF.

This clone was recorded only once. This chain connects TRBV29-1 to TRBJ1-5, with 9 bases lining up with TRBD1. Per the germline V gene, CDR1 is SQVTM and CDR2 is ANQGSEA. The CDR3 runs to 13 residues. V dropped 7 bases and J dropped 4; count of bases not matched to a gene: 5. CDR3 nucleotide sequence: TGCAGCGCTAGGACAGGGGAGAATCAGCCCCAGCATTTT. This gives the protein CSARTGENQPQHF.

The chain combines TRBV7-9 with TRBJ2-3; D is ambiguous. This CDR3 is built from 14 residues. V dropped 1 base and J dropped 14 bases, with 19 bases sitting between them. Germline V gene sequence: CDR1 SEHNR, CDR2 FQNEAQ (reference sequence). CDR3 amino acids: CASSLDPAVPSRYF. The CDR3 DNA reads TGTGCCAGCAGCTTAGACCCCGCAGTGCCCTCTCGGTATTTT.

The chain has TRBV15 and TRBJ2-7, with TRBD1 identical over 10 bases. V was pared by 0 bases and J by 3 bases, with 2 bases of the junction left unmatched. CDR1 is LNHNV and CDR2 is YYDKDF in the germline V gene (reference sequence). This CDR3 is 15 amino acids long. CDR3 in amino acids: CATSRERTGGYEQYF. The CDR3 DNA is TGTGCCACCAGCAGAGAGCGGACAGGGGGCTACGAGCAGTACTTC.

The chain uses TRBV7-2 and TRBJ2-4; 7 bases match TRBD2. The CDR3 sequence is 16 residues long. Germline CDR1 SGHTA, CDR2 FQGNSA. Trimming cost V 5 bases and J 0 bases; bases outside gene matches: 7. The CDR3 DNA reads TGTGCCAGCAGCGGGGGAGGGGACCTAGCCAAAAACATTCAGTACTTC. This translates into CASSGGGDLAKNIQYF.

The rearrangement joins TRBV4-3 to TRBJ1-2; 8 positions agree with TRBD1. The ends lost 0 bases at V and 5 bases at J; junction bases unmatched: 8. Per germline, CDR1 LGHNA and CDR2 YSLEER. The CDR3 has 16 residues. DNA for the CDR3: TGCGCCAGCAGCCAAGATAGGCAGGGGGCTCGTTATGGCTACACCTTC. This encodes CASSQDRQGARYGYTF.

The chain couples TRBV7-2 to TRBJ1-2, with TRBD1 matching 8 bases. CDR1 and CDR2 (germline): SGHTA, FQGNSA. With 5 bases clipped from V and 1 base from J, the junction kept 9 bases outside the gene matches. The CDR3 is made up of 16 amino acids. As DNA, the CDR3 is TGTGCCAGCAGCACAAGACAGGGGACCATTAACTATGGCTACACCTTC. Protein: CASSTRQGTINYGYTF.

The chain uses TRBV27 and TRBJ1-1; D perhaps matches TRBD1 (5 bases). The germline V gene encodes CDR1 MNHEY and CDR2 SMNVEV (reference sequence). The CDR3 is made up of 14 amino acids. V shed 5 bases and J shed 2 bases, with 12 bases lying between them. The CDR3 DNA reads TGTGCCAGCAGTCCCGGGGACTTTAACACTGAAGCTTTCTTT. Amino acids: CASSPGDFNTEAFF.

In the case of this clone: At one boundary the junction diverges from the germline segment, which might be a read error. V is TRBV7-9 and J is TRBJ1-5; 7 bases are shared with TRBD1. The CDR3 spans 12 residues. Germline V gene lookup returns CDR1 SEHNR and CDR2 FQNEAQ (reference sequence). The CDR3 nucleotides are TGTTCCAGCAGCTCACCTACAGGGGCCCAGCATTTT. This translates into CSSSSPTGAQHF. Together with reference TRBV7-9 and TRBJ1-5, the CDR3 gives the full variable domain: DTGVSQNPRHKITKRGQNVTFRCDPISEHNRLYWYRQTLGQGPEFLTYFQNEAQLEKSRLLSDRFSAERPKGSFSTLEIQRTEQGDSAMYLCSSSSPTGAQHFGDGTRLSIL.